What follows are 28 T cell receptor beta chains derived from one specimen sequenced in a study of CD8+ T cells in alopecia areata. Treatment here: oral pan-JAK inhibitor, 5-10 mg twice daily. The authors extracted RNA and reverse transcribed it into cDNA as the sequencing template. Some clones are missing from TCRdb's copy, which holds only in-frame ones; the method was immunoSEQ multiplex PCR. This table holds around 100,000 clones, roughly 55% found once. Sequencing used CD8+ T cells sorted from blood, obtained at week 24, from a patient treated with tofacitinib. The origin of the receptors is a human donor with alopecia areata.

This chain uses TRBV9 with TRBJ1-5; 10 nucleotides align to TRBD1. This CDR3 spans 15 amino acids. V shed 4 bases, J shed 7 bases, and the junction held 8 bases outside the gene matches. CDR1 is SGDLS and CDR2 is YYNGEE in the germline V gene. The DNA of the CDR3 is TGTGCCAGCAGCAAGACAGGGGGCCCGAGCCAGCCCCAGCATTTT. It encodes CASSKTGGPSQPQHF.

The chain recombines TRBV6-5 with TRBJ2-5, with unresolved D. CDR1 and CDR2 (germline): MNHEY, SVGAGI. V was trimmed by 0 bases and J by 2 bases, leaving 13 bases between them. The CDR3 runs 16 residues. This chain's CDR3 is CASSYSIRFRQETQYF. The CDR3, as DNA: TGTGCCAGCAGTTACTCTATCAGGTTCCGACAAGAGACCCAGTACTTC.

The table lists this clone with a few counts. This chain joins TRBV30 and TRBJ1-5, with D maybe TRBD1 (5 bases). The length of the CDR3 is 14 residues. Per germline, CDR1 GTSNPN and CDR2 SVGIG (reference sequence). With 3 bases removed from V and 3 bases from J, the gap between germline ends came to 12 bases. The CDR3 DNA sequence: TGTGCCTGGAGCCCGGGGGATTCCAATCAGCCCCAGCATTTT. Its protein product is CAWSPGDSNQPQHF.

CDR3 bases: TGCAGCGTTGAAGAGGGCGGGGGCACAGATACGCAGTATTTT. Its protein product is CSVEEGGGTDTQYF. The V gene is TRBV29-1, the J gene TRBJ2-3, with D maybe TRBD2 (6 bases). Germline CDR1 is SQVTM and CDR2 is ANQGSEA. Trimming took off 0 bases at V and 1 base at J, with 8 bases between the two ends. The CDR3 is 14 amino acids.

The chain recombines TRBV5-6 with TRBJ2-1, with D tentatively TRBD2 (6 bases). Germline CDR1 is SGHDT and CDR2 is YYEEEE. The germline V and J ends were trimmed by 3 bases and 5 bases, with 6 bases remaining between them. This CDR3 is built from 12 residues. CDR3 residues: CASSWGDNEQFF. CDR3 coding DNA: TGTGCCAGCAGCTGGGGGGACAATGAGCAGTTCTTC. Variable domain in full (rest from reference TRBV5-6 and TRBJ2-1): DAGVTQSPTHLIKTRGQQVTLRCSPKSGHDTVSWYQQALGQGPQFIFQYYEEEERQRGNFPDRFSGHQFPNYSSELNVNALLLGDSALYLCASSWGDNEQFFGPGTRLTVL.

This rearrangement joins TRBV10-3 to TRBJ1-2; no clear D gene. Germline lookup yields CDR1 ENHRY and CDR2 SYGVKD. The CDR3 consists of 11 residues. The germline V and J ends were trimmed by 6 bases and 7 bases, with 9 bases remaining between them. CDR3 nucleotide sequence: TGTGCCATCAGGAACAGAACTGGCTACACCTTC. It codes for CAIRNRTGYTF.

This sequence joins TRBV13 and TRBJ2-7; tentatively, D is TRBD2 (6 bases). This CDR3 is 14 amino acids long. CDR1 is PRHDT and CDR2 is FYEKMQ in the germline V gene (reference sequence). V was cut by 3 bases and J by 4 bases, with 13 bases left in between. The CDR3 region has the DNA TGTGCCAGCAGCTTCCAGCGGGCAGAGTACGAGCAGTACTTC. This sequence encodes CASSFQRAEYEQYF.

The gene calls are TRBV7-8 and TRBJ2-3; 7 bases align to TRBD2. Trimming cost V 4 bases and J 2 bases; bases outside gene matches: 6. The V gene's germline CDR1 is SGHVS and CDR2 FQNEAQ. The CDR3 totals 15 residues. This CDR3 reads CASSWGGALTDTQYF. The CDR3 DNA sequence: TGTGCCAGCAGCTGGGGGGGAGCCCTCACAGATACGCAGTATTTT.

The CDR3 nucleotides read TGTGCCAGCTCACCGCCCGACAGACCTGCCTACGAGCAGTACTTC. Encoded protein: CASSPPDRPAYEQYF. The genes are TRBV18 and TRBJ2-7; D might be TRBD1 (5 bases). The CDR3 length is 15 residues. Trimming cost V 3 bases and J 2 bases, with 14 bases left between them. Per germline, CDR1 KGHSH and CDR2 LQKENI.

This chain uses TRBV29-1 with TRBJ1-2, with no clear D. Trimming took off 1 base at V and 3 bases at J, with 15 bases between the two ends. Germline CDR1 SQVTM, CDR2 ANQGSEA. There are 15 residues in the CDR3. DNA of the CDR3: TGCAGCGTTGAAGTGTGGACGCCCGGGGACTATGGCTACACCTTC. It encodes CSVEVWTPGDYGYTF.

As concerns this clone: Compared with germline, one end of the junction differs, possibly owing to a read error. In the same sample, other DNA sequences code for this CDR3. This chain uses TRBV10-2 with TRBJ2-3; no definite D call. This CDR3 spans 14 amino acids. CDR1 is WSHSY, CDR2 SAAADI, per germline. CDR3 region: CASSEYGYTDTQYF. The DNA of the CDR3 is TGCGCCAGCAGTGAGTACGGGTACACAGATACGCAGTATTTC.

This chain uses TRBV15 with TRBJ1-2; D gene unclear. The CDR3 sequence is 11 residues long. V lost 5 bases, J lost 8 bases, and 9 bases lay in between. In germline, CDR1 is LNHNV, CDR2 YYDKDF (reference sequence). The CDR3 reads CATSLGSGYTF. The CDR3 coding sequence is TGTGCCACCAGCTTGGGGAGCGGCTACACCTTC.

This clone was recorded a few times. The chain combines TRBV4-1 with TRBJ2-1, with TRBD1 as a possible D gene (5 bases). CDR1 is MGHRA and CDR2 is YSYEKL in the germline V gene. Trimming took off 1 base at V and 8 bases at J, with 9 bases between the two ends. The CDR3 consists of 13 residues. CDR3 residues: CASSQVRADEQFF. CDR3 nucleotide sequence: TGCGCCAGCAGCCAAGTCAGGGCGGATGAGCAGTTCTTC.

The chain is built from TRBV7-9 and TRBJ2-1, with TRBD1 matching 9 bases. Unmatched junction bases numbered 7, after V lost 6 bases and J lost 1 base. Germline-derived CDR1 and CDR2 are SEHNR and FQNEAQ (reference sequence). This CDR3 is built from 16 residues. The CDR3 DNA follows: TGTGCCAGCAGATCGGAGGGACAGGGTTCCTACAATGAGCAGTTCTTC. Encoded protein: CASRSEGQGSYNEQFF.

The chain uses TRBV13 and TRBJ1-4; D is uncertain. Germline V gene sequence: CDR1 PRHDT, CDR2 FYEKMQ (reference sequence). This CDR3 comprises 13 residues. V was clipped by 2 bases and J by 2 bases, with 3 bases between them. The CDR3 nucleotides read TGTGCCAGCAGCTTATCGACTAATGAAAAACTGTTTTTT. Amino acid sequence: CASSLSTNEKLFF.

The V and J genes are TRBV5-4 and TRBJ2-5, with a possible D match to TRBD2 (7 bases). The V gene's germline CDR1 is SGHNT and CDR2 YYREEE (reference sequence). V shed 5 bases and J shed 1 base, with 12 bases lying between them. The CDR3 runs to 14 residues. The CDR3 sequence is CASSEGGAQETQYF. CDR3 coding DNA: TGTGCCAGCAGTGAAGGGGGGGCCCAAGAGACCCAGTACTTC.

The rearrangement links TRBV30 to TRBJ1-4; tentative D call: TRBD1 (5 bases). V lost 0 bases and J 0 bases, leaving 8 bases between the germline ends. CDR1 is GTSNPN, CDR2 SVGIG, per germline (reference sequence). There are 15 residues in the CDR3. CDR3 in amino acids: CAWSVTGATNEKLFF. The CDR3 nucleotides read TGTGCCTGGAGTGTAACGGGGGCAACTAATGAAAAACTGTTTTTT.

In this sample, this clone turned up a few times. This may stem from a read error, because a much larger clone lies one nucleotide away. The gene calls are TRBV6-4 and TRBJ2-5; 11 bases fit TRBD2. J was trimmed by 1 base and V by 2 bases; bases with no gene match: 0. Germline CDR1 is MRHNA and CDR2 is SNTAGT. There are 15 residues in the CDR3. The chain's CDR3 is CASSDLAGGQETQYF. In nucleotides, the CDR3 is TGTGCCAGCAGTGACCTAGCGGGGGGCCAAGAGACCCAGTACTTC.

A remark on this clone: Other DNA sequences within the sample encode an identical CDR3. The J gene is TRBJ1-5, the V gene TRBV13; unclear D gene. Trimming left V 0 bases short and J 4 bases short, with 4 bases between. The CDR3 consists of 13 residues. CDR1 PRHDT and CDR2 FYEKMQ come from the germline V gene (reference sequence). CDR3 protein: CASSLGTNQPQHF. The CDR3 DNA reads as TGTGCCAGCAGCTTAGGGACTAATCAGCCCCAGCATTTT.

This clone has a handful of counts. The rearrangement joins TRBV30 to TRBJ1-4; 7 bases fit TRBD1. Germline V gene sequence: CDR1 GTSNPN, CDR2 SVGIG (reference sequence). The CDR3 totals 14 residues. Losses at the gene ends were 0 bases for V and 5 bases for J; bases not matched to a gene: 3. This CDR3 reads CAWSVAGGNEKLFF. CDR3 nucleotide sequence: TGTGCCTGGAGTGTAGCAGGGGGAAATGAAAAACTGTTTTTT.

V is TRBV29-1 and J is TRBJ2-2; D possibly corresponds to TRBD2 (6 bases). V gave up 4 bases and J gave up 4 bases, with 19 bases separating them. Germline CDR1 and CDR2: SQVTM and ANQGSEA. This CDR3 is built from 16 residues. CDR3 loop: CSVGGVSDGGTGELFF. The CDR3 DNA reads as TGCAGCGTTGGCGGGGTGTCCGACGGGGGCACCGGGGAGCTGTTTTTT.

This clone came up a few times. In DNA form, the CDR3 reads TGTGCCAGCAGCCAAGGGTCGGGGGAAGCCTACGAGCAGTACTTC. Its protein product is CASSQGSGEAYEQYF. The rearrangement links TRBV4-2 to TRBJ2-7; maybe TRBD2 (6 bases). Germline CDR1 reads LGHNA; CDR2 reads YNFKEQ. The CDR3 length is 15 residues. Trimming removed 1 base at V and 2 bases at J, with 12 bases between.

Of note for this clone: This may stem from a read error, because a much larger clone lies one nucleotide away. The chain carries TRBV6-1 and TRBJ2-3; the match to TRBD2 covers 13 bases. V lost 4 bases and J lost 4; bases outside the gene matches: 2. The CDR3 runs to 15 residues. Germline V gene data show CDR1 as MNHNS and CDR2 as SASEGT. The CDR3 DNA follows: TGTGCCAGCAGTGCTACTAGCGGGGGGGCAGATACGCAGTATTTT. Amino acids: CASSATSGGADTQYF.

J is TRBJ1-1 and V is TRBV18, with a possible D match to TRBD1 (5 bases). The CDR3 has 13 residues. Germline assignment: CDR1 KGHSH and CDR2 LQKENI. The germline V and J ends were trimmed by 2 bases and 9 bases, with 13 bases remaining between them. CDR3 in amino acids: CASSPSNGAQAFF. DNA for the CDR3: TGTGCCAGCTCACCAAGCAATGGGGCCCAAGCTTTCTTT.

V is TRBV7-8 and J is TRBJ2-3; D unclear. Trimming removed 2 bases at V and 10 bases at J, with 13 bases between. The CDR3 extends over 13 amino acids. The germline V gene encodes CDR1 SGHVS and CDR2 FQNEAQ. CDR3 protein: CASSLIAPDAQYF. In nucleotides, the CDR3 is TGTGCCAGCAGCTTAATTGCTCCCGACGCGCAGTATTTT.

This chain joins TRBV27 and TRBJ2-7; 9 nucleotides match TRBD1. The CDR3 contains 17 residues. V shed 3 bases, J shed 3 bases, and the junction held 12 bases outside the gene matches. Germline CDR1 is MNHEY and CDR2 is SMNVEV (reference sequence). The chain's CDR3 is CASSFTRQGVIFYEQYF. CDR3 sequence (DNA): TGTGCCAGCAGTTTTACCCGACAGGGGGTGATATTCTACGAGCAGTACTTC.

The V gene is TRBV9, the J gene TRBJ1-2; possible D gene TRBD1, 5 bases. The germline CDR1 and CDR2 sequences are SGDLS and YYNGEE. Between the trimmed V and J ends, which lost 3 bases and 4 bases, there was a span of 10 bases. The length of the CDR3 is 13 residues. The CDR3 reads CASSAQGGYGYTF. The CDR3 DNA reads TGTGCCAGCAGCGCGCAGGGCGGCTATGGCTACACCTTC.

Remarks on this clone: Other DNA sequences within the sample encode an identical CDR3. The chain couples TRBV25-1 to TRBJ2-7; D possibly corresponds to TRBD2 (5 bases). V shed 4 bases and J shed 4 bases, with 5 bases lying between them. The germline gives CDR1 MGHDK, CDR2 SYGVNS. The CDR3 has 11 residues. The CDR3: CASSGGYEQYF. The CDR3 DNA reads as TGTGCCAGCAGTGGAGGGTACGAGCAGTACTTC.